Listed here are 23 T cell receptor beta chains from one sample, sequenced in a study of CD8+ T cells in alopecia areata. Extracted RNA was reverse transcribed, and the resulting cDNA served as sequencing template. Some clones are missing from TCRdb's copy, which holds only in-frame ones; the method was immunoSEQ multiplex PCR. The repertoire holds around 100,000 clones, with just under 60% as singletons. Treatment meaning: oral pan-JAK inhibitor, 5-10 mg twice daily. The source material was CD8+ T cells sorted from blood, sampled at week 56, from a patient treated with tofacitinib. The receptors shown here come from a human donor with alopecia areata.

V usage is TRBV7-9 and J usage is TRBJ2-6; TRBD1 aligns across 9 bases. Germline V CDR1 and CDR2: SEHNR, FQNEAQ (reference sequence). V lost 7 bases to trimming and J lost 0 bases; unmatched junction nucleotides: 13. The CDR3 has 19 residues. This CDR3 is CASTPTRDRAPSGANVLTF. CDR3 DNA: TGTGCCAGCACCCCAACGAGGGACAGGGCCCCCTCTGGGGCCAACGTCCTGACTTTC.

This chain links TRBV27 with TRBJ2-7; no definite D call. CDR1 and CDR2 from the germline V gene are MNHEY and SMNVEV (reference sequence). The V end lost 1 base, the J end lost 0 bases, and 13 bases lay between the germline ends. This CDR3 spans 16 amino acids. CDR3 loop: CASSLFAHQSSYEQYF. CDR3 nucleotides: TGTGCCAGCAGTTTATTTGCACACCAGAGCTCCTACGAGCAGTACTTC.

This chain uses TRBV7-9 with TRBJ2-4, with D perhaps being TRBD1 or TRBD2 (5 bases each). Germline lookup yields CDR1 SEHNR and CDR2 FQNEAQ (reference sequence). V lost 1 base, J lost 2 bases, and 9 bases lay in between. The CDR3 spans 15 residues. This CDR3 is CASSLVGGTKNIQYF. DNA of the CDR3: TGTGCCAGCAGCTTAGTTGGGGGTACCAAAAACATTCAGTACTTC.

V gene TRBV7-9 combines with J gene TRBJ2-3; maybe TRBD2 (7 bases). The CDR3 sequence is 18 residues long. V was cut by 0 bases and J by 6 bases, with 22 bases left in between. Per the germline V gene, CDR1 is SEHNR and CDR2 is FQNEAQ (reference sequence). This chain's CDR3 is CASSLAPGGGSFGDTQYF. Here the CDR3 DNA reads TGTGCCAGCAGCTTAGCGCCTGGCGGGGGCTCTTTTGGGGATACGCAGTATTTT.

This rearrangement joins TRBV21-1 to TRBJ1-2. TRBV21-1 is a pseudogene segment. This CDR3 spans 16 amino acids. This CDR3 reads CASSKIQRGLQYGYTF. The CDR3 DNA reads TGTGCCAGCAGCAAAATACAGCGGGGTTTACAGTATGGCTACACCTTC.

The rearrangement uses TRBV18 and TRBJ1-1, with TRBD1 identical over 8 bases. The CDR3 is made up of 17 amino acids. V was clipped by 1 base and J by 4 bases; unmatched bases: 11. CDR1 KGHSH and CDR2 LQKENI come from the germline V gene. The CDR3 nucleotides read TGTGCCAGCTCACCACGGGACAGGAACTACGTGGTCACTGAAGCTTTCTTT. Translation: CASSPRDRNYVVTEAFF. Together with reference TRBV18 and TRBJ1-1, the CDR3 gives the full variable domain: NAGVMQNPRHLVRRRGQEARLRCSPMKGHSHVYWYRQLPEEGLKFMVYLQKENIIDESGMPKERFSAEFPKEGPSILRIQQVVRGDSAAYFCASSPRDRNYVVTEAFFGQGTRLTVV.

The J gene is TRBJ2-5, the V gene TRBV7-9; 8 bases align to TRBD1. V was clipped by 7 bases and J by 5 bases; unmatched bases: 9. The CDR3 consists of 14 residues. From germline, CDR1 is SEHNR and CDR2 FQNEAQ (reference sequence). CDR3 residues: CASTAQGARETQYF. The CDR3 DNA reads TGTGCCAGCACCGCCCAGGGGGCCCGTGAGACCCAGTACTTC.

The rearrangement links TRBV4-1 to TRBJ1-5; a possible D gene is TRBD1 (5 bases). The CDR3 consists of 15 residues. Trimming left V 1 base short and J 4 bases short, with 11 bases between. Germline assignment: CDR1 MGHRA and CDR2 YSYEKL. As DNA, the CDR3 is TGCGCCAGCAGCCAAGGTGAGGGGCCAAATCAGCCCCAGCATTTT. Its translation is CASSQGEGPNQPQHF.

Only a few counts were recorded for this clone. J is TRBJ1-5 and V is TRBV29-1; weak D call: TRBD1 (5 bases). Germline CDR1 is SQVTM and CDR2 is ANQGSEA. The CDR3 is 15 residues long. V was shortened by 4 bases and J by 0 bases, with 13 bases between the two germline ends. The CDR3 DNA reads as TGCAGCGTTGCACGGGGCCGCTATAGCAATCAGCCCCAGCATTTT. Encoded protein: CSVARGRYSNQPQHF. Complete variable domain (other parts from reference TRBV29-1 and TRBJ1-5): SAVISQKPSRDICQRGTSLTIQCQVDSQVTMMFWYRQQPGQSLTLIATANQGSEATYESGFVIDKFPISRPNLTFSTLTVSNMSPEDSSIYLCSVARGRYSNQPQHFGDGTRLSIL.

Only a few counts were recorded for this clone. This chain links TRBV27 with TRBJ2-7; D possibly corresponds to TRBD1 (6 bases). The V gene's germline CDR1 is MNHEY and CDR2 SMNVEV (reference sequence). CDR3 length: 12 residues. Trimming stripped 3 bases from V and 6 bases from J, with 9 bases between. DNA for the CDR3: TGTGCCAGCAGTTTTCAGGGGCGCGAGCAGTACTTC. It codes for CASSFQGREQYF.

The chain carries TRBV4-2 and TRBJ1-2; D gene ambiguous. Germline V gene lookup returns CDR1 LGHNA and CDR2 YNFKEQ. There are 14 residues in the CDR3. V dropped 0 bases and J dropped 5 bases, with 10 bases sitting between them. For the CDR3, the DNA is TGTGCCAGCAGCCAAGATGGCCCGGGGTATGGCTACACCTTC. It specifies CASSQDGPGYGYTF.

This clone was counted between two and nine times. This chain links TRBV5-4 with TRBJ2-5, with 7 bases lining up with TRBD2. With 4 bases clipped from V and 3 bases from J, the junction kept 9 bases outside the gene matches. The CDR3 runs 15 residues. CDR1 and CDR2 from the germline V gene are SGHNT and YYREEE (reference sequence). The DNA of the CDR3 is TGTGCCAGCAGCCCGTCCGTGGGAGGGAAAGAGACCCAGTACTTC. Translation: CASSPSVGGKETQYF. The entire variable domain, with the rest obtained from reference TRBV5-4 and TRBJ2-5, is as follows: ETGVTQSPTHLIKTRGQQVTLRCSSQSGHNTVSWYQQALGQGPQFIFQYYREEENGRGNFPPRFSGLQFPNYSSELNVNALELDDSALYLCASSPSVGGKETQYFGPGTRLLVL.

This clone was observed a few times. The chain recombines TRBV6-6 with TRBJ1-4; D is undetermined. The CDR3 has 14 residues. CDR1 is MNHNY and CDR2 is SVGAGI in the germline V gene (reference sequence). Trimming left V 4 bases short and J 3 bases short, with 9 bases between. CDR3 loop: CASSSVGANEKLFF. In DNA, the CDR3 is TGTGCCAGCAGTTCCGTTGGGGCTAATGAAAAACTGTTTTTT.

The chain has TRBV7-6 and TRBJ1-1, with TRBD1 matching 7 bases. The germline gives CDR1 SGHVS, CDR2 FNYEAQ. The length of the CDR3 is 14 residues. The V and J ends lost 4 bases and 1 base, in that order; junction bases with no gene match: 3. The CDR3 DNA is TGTGCCAGCAGCTCTGGACAGGAGAACACTGAAGCTTTCTTT. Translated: CASSSGQENTEAFF.

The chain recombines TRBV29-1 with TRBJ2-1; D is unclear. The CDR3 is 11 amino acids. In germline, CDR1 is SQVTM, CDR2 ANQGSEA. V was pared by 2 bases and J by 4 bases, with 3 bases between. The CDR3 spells CSVENYNEQFF. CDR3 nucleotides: TGCAGCGTTGAAAATTACAATGAGCAGTTCTTC.

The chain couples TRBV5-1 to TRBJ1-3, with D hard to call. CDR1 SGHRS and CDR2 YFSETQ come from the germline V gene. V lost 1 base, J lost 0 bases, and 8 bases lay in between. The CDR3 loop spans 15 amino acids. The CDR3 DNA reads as TGCGCCAGCAGCTTGTTTCGACGCTCTGGAAACACCATATATTTT. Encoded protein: CASSLFRRSGNTIYF. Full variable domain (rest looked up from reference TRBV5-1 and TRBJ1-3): KAGVTQTPRYLIKTRGQQVTLSCSPISGHRSVSWYQQTPGQGLQFLFEYFSETQRNKGNFPGRFSGRQFSNSRSEMNVSTLELGDSALYLCASSLFRRSGNTIYFGEGSWLTVV.

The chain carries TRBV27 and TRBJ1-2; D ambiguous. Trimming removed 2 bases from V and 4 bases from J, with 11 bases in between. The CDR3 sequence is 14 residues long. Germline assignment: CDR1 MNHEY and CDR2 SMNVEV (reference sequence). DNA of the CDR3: TGTGCCAGCAGTTTAATTGGACCTAGCTATGGCTACACCTTC. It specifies CASSLIGPSYGYTF.

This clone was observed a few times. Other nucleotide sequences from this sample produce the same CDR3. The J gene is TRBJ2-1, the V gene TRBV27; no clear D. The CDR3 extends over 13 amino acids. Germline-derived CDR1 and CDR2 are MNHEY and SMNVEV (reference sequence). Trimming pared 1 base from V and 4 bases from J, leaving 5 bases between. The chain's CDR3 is CASSLYSYNEQFF. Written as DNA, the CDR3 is TGTGCCAGCAGTTTATACAGTTACAATGAGCAGTTCTTC.

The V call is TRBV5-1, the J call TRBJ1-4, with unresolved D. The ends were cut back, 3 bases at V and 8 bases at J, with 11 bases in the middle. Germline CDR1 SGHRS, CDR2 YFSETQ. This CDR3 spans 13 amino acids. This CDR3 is CASSSRGGEKLFF. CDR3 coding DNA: TGCGCCAGCAGCTCCCGGGGAGGCGAAAAACTGTTTTTT.

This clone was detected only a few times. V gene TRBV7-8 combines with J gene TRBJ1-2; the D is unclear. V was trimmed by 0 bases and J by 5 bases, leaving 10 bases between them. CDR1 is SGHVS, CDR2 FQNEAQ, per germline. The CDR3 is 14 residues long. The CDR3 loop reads CASSLADQIYGYTF. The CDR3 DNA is TGTGCCAGCAGCTTAGCGGACCAGATTTATGGCTACACCTTC. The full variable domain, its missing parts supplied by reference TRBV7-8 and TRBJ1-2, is GAGVSQSPRYKVAKRGQDVALRCDPISGHVSLFWYQQALGQGPEFLTYFQNEAQLDKSGLPSDRFFAERPEGSVSTLKIQRTQQEDSAVYLCASSLADQIYGYTFGSGTRLTVV.

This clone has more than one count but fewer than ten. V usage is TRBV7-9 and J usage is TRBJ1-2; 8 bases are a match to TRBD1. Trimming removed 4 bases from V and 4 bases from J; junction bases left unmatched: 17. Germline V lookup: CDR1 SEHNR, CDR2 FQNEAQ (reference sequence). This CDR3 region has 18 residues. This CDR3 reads CASSSALTGQDHTYGYTF. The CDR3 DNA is TGTGCCAGCAGCTCAGCCTTGACGGGACAGGACCACACCTATGGCTACACCTTC.

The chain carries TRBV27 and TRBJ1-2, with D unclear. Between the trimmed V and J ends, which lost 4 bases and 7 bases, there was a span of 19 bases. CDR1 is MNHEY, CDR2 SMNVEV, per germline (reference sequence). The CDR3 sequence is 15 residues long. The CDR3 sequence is CASSSLGRARFGYTF. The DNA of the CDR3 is TGTGCCAGCAGTTCCCTCGGAAGGGCCCGCTTTGGCTACACCTTC.

CDR3 in amino acids: CASSPNPLAREQYF. DNA of the CDR3: TGTGCCAGCAGTCCCAACCCCCTAGCTCGTGAGCAGTACTTC. The chain employs TRBV27 and TRBJ2-7; a weak D match, TRBD2 (5 bases). The CDR3 runs to 14 residues. Trimming removed 5 bases from V and 7 bases from J, with 18 bases in between. Germline V gene lookup returns CDR1 MNHEY and CDR2 SMNVEV (reference sequence).